These 23 T cell receptor beta chains originate from one sample sequenced in a study of T cells expressing NK-cell markers. TCRdb processed the 5' RACE reads again and assigns one entry to each CDR3 protein, with no DNA. The sample's table shows around 550,000 distinct CDR3 sequences. The specimen sequenced was blood T cells: a sorted CD56 or NKG2C T cell subset, CD4+ or CD8+ T cells, or bulk PBMC T cells (not recorded which). These receptors were obtained from a man younger than 35 in good health.

V gene TRBV7-2 combines with J gene TRBJ2-3; the D call from TCRdb, TRBD2, cannot be confirmed without DNA. The germline V gene has CDR1 SGHTA and CDR2 FQGNSA. This CDR3 comprises 13 residues. Here the CDR3 reads CACTSGGIGTQYF.

The rearrangement links TRBV15 to TRBJ2-2; TCRdb's D gene call, TRBD2, goes unchecked for lack of DNA. Germline V gives CDR1 LNHNV, CDR2 YYDKDF (reference sequence). CDR3 size: 15 residues. CDR3 amino acids: CATRPTSGRGGELFF.

The chain carries TRBV6-1 and TRBJ1-2; TCRdb's assignment of TRBD1 cannot be checked, as there is no DNA. The CDR3 has 11 residues. Germline values: CDR1 MNHNS, CDR2 SASEGT. The CDR3 here is CASKQGGGYTF.

This sequence joins TRBV6-5 and TRBJ2-3; TCRdb's assignment of TRBD1 cannot be checked, as there is no DNA. The germline CDR1 and CDR2 sequences are MNHEY and SVGAGI. The CDR3 extends over 14 amino acids. The CDR3 spells CASSYSGGLGTQYF.

This chain uses TRBV2 with TRBJ1-2; the TCRdb call, TRBD1, lacks DNA for checking. Germline values: CDR1 SNHLY, CDR2 FYNNEI. This CDR3 has 13 amino acids. The CDR3 reads CASSSDREVGYTF.

The V gene is TRBV6-5, the J gene TRBJ2-4; TCRdb reports TRBD2, a call that lacks DNA to check it against. CDR1 is MNHEY, CDR2 SVGAGI, per germline. The CDR3 contains 13 residues. The CDR3 here is CASSYQPGLVSYF.

The chain uses TRBV11-2 and TRBJ2-1; TCRdb picks TRBD2, but there is no DNA to check that call. This CDR3 is 19 amino acids long. Germline V gives CDR1 SGHAT, CDR2 FQNNGV. The CDR3 protein is CASSLEEVGSGDYYNEQFF.

The chain couples TRBV12-3 or TRBV12-4 to TRBJ2-1. There are 14 residues in the CDR3. Here the CDR3 reads CASSSGRMGNEQFF.

V usage is TRBV9 and J usage is TRBJ2-5; TCRdb designates TRBD2, a call that cannot be tested without DNA. The CDR3 length is 16 residues. Germline CDR1 is SGDLS and CDR2 is YYNGEE. CDR3 in amino acids: CASSVALAGVQETQYF.

The CDR3: CASRPLIKSTDTQYF. The chain links TRBV6-1 to TRBJ2-3. In germline, CDR1 is MNHNS, CDR2 SASEGT. The length of the CDR3 is 15 residues.

The chain joins TRBV11-2 to TRBJ2-1. Germline values: CDR1 SGHAT, CDR2 FQNNGV. CDR3 length: 14 amino acids. The CDR3 protein is CASRLAEMRLEQFF.

The CDR3 protein is CSASPSGRLDEQFF. V usage is TRBV20-1 and J usage is TRBJ2-1; there is no DNA to check the TCRdb D call of TRBD2. Germline V gives CDR1 DFQATT, CDR2 SNEGSKA (reference sequence). This CDR3 has 14 residues.

The rearrangement links TRBV6-2 or TRBV6-3 to TRBJ2-7. This CDR3 is built from 14 residues. Germline V gene data show CDR1 as MNHEY and CDR2 as SVGEGT. The CDR3 loop reads CASSYSIGRIEQYF.

The CDR3 loop is CAITAGPRYEQYF. The V call is TRBV10-3, the J call TRBJ2-7; TCRdb calls TRBD1, which cannot be checked without DNA. CDR1 ENHRY and CDR2 SYGVKD come from the germline V gene. The CDR3 length is 13 residues.

The chain links TRBV7-9 to TRBJ2-7; TCRdb proposes TRBD2, but this gene call is untestable without DNA. Germline values: CDR1 SEHNR, CDR2 FQNEAQ (reference sequence). This CDR3 has 15 amino acids. The CDR3 reads CASSLAPSGIGEQYF.

The chain has TRBV12-3 or TRBV12-4 and TRBJ1-2; TCRdb proposes TRBD1, but this gene call is untestable without DNA. This CDR3 region has 13 residues. This chain's CDR3 is CASSPPGQAGYTF.

The chain uses TRBV27 and TRBJ1-1; the D call of TRBD1 rests on TCRdb alone, since no DNA is present to check it. The CDR3 consists of 14 residues. Germline CDR1 reads MNHEY; CDR2 reads SMNVEV (reference sequence). The chain's CDR3 is CASSNRAEYTEAFF.

The rearrangement links TRBV19 to TRBJ1-3. CDR1 is LNHDA, CDR2 SQIVND, per germline (reference sequence). The CDR3 covers 15 residues. The CDR3 loop is CATQSPGRSGNTIYF.

This chain joins TRBV6-2 or TRBV6-3 and TRBJ2-1; lacking DNA, the TRBD2 call made by TCRdb goes unchecked. The CDR3 loop spans 18 amino acids. Germline lookup yields CDR1 MNHEY and CDR2 SVGEGT. The CDR3 loop reads CASSPLAGGSLDYNEQFF.

The V call is TRBV27, the J call TRBJ2-1; TCRdb outputs TRBD2, but without DNA this stays unchecked. In germline, CDR1 is MNHEY, CDR2 SMNVEV (reference sequence). CDR3 length: 17 amino acids. The CDR3 reads CASKGLREGHVINEQFF.

This sequence joins TRBV9 and TRBJ2-3; TCRdb picks TRBD2, but there is no DNA to check that call. This CDR3 region has 17 residues. CDR1 is SGDLS and CDR2 is YYNGEE in the germline V gene. The CDR3 protein is CASSVGQLAGLIDTQYF.

Here the CDR3 reads CASSIMFSNRALYEQYF. The J gene is TRBJ2-7, the V gene TRBV19; TCRdb lists TRBD2, though no DNA is available to test this call. Germline V gene data show CDR1 as LNHDA and CDR2 as SQIVND (reference sequence). This CDR3 is 17 amino acids long.

The chain employs TRBV5-1 and TRBJ1-1; the D call from TCRdb, TRBD1, cannot be confirmed without DNA. The CDR3 is 16 amino acids. Germline CDR1 and CDR2: SGHRS and YFSETQ. The CDR3: CASSLATGQMNTEAFF.